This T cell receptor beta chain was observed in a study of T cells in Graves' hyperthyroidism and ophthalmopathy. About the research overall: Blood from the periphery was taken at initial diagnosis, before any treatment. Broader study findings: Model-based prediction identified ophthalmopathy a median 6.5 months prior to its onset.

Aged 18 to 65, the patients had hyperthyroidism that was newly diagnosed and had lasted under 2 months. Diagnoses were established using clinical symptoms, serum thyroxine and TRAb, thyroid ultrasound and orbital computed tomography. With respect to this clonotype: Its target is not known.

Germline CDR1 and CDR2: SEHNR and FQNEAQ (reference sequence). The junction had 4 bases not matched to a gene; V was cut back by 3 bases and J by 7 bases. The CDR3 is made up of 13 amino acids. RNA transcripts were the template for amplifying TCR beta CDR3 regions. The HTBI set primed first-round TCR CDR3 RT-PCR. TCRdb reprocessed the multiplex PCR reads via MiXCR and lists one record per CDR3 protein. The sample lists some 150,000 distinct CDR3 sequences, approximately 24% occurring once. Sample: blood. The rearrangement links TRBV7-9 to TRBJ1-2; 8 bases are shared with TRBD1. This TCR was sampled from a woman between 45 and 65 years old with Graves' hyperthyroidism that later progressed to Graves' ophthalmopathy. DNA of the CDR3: TGTGCCAGCAGCTTGCGGACAGGGTCTGGCTACACCTTC. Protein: CASSLRTGSGYTF.